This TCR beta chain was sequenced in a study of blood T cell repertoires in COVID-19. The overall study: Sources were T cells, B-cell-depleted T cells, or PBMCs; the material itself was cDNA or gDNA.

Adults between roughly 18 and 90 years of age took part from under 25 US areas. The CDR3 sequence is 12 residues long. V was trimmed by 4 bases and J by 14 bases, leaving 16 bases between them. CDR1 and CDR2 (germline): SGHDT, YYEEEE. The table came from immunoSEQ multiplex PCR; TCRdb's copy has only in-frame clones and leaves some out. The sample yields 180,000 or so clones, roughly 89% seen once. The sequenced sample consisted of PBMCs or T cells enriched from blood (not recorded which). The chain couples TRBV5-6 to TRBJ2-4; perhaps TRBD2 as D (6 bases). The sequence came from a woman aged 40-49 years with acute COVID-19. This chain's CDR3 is CASSLGGDEEYF. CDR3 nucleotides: TGTGCCAGCAGCCTGGGCGGGGATGAAGAGTACTTC. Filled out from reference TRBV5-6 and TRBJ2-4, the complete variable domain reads DAGVTQSPTHLIKTRGQQVTLRCSPKSGHDTVSWYQQALGQGPQFIFQYYEEEERQRGNFPDRFSGHQFPNYSSELNVNALLLGDSALYLCASSLGGDEEYFGAGTRLSVL.